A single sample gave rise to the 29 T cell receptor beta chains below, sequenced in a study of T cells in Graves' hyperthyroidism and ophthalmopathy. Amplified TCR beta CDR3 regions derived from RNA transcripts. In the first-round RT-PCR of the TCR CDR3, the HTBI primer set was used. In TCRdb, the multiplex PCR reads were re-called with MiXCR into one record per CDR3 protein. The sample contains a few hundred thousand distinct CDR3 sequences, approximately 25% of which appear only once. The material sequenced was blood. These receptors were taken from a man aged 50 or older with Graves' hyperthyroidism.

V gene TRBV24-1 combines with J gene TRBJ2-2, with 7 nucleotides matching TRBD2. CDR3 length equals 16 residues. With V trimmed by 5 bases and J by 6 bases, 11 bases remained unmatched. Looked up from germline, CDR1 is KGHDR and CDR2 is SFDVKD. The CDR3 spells CATSAMGGSGSGELFF. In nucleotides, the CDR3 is TGTGCCACCAGTGCCATGGGGGGTAGCGGGTCCGGGGAGCTGTTTTTT.

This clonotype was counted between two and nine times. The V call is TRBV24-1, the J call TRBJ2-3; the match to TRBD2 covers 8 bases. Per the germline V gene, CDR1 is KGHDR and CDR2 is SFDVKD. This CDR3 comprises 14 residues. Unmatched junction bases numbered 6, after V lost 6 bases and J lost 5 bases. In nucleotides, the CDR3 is TGTGCCACCAGTCCGGCGGGAGGCGTAGATACGCAGTATTTT. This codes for CATSPAGGVDTQYF.

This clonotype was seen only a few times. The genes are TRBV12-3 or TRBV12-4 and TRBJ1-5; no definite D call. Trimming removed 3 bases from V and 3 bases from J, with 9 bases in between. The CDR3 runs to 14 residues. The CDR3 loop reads CASSFYGNNQPQHF. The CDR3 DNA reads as TGTGCCAGCAGTTTTTACGGCAACAATCAGCCCCAGCATTTT.

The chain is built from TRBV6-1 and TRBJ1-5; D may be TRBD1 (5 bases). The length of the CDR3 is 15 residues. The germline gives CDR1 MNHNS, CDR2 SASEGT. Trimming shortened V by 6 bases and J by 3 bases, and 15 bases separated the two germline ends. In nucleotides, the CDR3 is TGTGCCAGCAGCCCCCAGGGACCTCCCAATCAGCCCCAGCATTTT. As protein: CASSPQGPPNQPQHF.

CDR3 sequence (DNA): TGCAGCGTTGGTTCCGGACAGGGGGAAAGAGGGTACTTC. It translates to CSVGSGQGERGYF. The chain recombines TRBV29-1 with TRBJ2-5; 10 bases are shared with TRBD1. CDR3 length equals 13 residues. The J segment lost 13 bases and the V segment lost 4 bases, leaving 12 bases of the junction unmatched. Per germline, CDR1 SQVTM and CDR2 ANQGSEA.

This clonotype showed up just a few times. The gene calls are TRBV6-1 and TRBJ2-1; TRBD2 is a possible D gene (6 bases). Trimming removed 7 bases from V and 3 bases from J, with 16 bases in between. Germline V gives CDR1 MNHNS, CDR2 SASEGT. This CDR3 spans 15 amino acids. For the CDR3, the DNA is TGTGCCAGCAAAGGACGGGAGCGGAGCTACAATGAGCAGTTCTTC. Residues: CASKGRERSYNEQFF.

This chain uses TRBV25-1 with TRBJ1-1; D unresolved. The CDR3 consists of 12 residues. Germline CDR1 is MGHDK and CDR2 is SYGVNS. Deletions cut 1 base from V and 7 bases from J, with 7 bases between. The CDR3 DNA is TGTGCCAGCAGTGAATGGGCCGGTGAAGCTTTCTTT. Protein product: CASSEWAGEAFF.

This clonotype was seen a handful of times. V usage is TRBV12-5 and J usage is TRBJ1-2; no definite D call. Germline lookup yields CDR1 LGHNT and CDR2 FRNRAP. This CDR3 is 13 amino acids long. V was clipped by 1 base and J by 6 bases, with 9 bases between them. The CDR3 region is CASGLESMNGYTF. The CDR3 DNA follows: TGTGCTAGTGGTTTGGAGAGTATGAATGGCTACACCTTC.

The CDR3 bases are TGTGCCACCAGCAGAGAGGGGGCTAGCGGGAGTGGAGAGACCCAGTACTTC. Its translation: CATSREGASGSGETQYF. The V call is TRBV15, the J call TRBJ2-5, with 10 positions matching TRBD2. J gave up 4 bases and V 0 bases, and 8 bases lay outside the gene matches. Per germline, CDR1 LNHNV and CDR2 YYDKDF (reference sequence). The CDR3 has 17 amino acids.

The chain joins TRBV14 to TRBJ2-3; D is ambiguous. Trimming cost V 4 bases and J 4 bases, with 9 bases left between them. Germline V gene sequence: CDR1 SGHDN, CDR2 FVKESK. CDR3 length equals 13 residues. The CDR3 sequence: CASSLIGADTQYF. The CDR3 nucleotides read TGTGCCAGCAGCCTGATTGGGGCAGATACGCAGTATTTT.

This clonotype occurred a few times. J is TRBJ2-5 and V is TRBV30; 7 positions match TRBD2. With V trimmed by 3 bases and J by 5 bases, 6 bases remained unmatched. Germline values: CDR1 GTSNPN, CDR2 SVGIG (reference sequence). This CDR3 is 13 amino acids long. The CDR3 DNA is TGTGCCTGGAGCCTGACTAGCTCCGAGACCCAGTACTTC. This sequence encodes CAWSLTSSETQYF.

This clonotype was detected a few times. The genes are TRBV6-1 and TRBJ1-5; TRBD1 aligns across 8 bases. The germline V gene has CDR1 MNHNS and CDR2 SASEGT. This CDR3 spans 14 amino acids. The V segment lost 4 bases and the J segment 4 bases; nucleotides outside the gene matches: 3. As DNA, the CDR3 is TGTGCCAGCAGTGCAGGGGGCCTGAATCAGCCCCAGCATTTT. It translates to CASSAGGLNQPQHF.

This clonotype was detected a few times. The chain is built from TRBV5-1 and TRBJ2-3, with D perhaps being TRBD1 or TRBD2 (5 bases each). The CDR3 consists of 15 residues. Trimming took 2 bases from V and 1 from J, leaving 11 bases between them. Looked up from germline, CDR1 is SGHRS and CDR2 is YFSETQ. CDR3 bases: TGCGCCAGCAGCTTTGGGGGACCCGGCACAGATACGCAGTATTTT. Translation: CASSFGGPGTDTQYF.

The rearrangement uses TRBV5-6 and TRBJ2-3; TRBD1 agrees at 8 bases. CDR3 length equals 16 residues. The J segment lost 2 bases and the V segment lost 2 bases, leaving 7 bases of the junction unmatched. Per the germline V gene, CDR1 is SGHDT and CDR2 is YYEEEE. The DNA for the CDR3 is TGTGCCAGCAGCTTACGGGACAGGTTATACACAGATACGCAGTATTTT. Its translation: CASSLRDRLYTDTQYF.

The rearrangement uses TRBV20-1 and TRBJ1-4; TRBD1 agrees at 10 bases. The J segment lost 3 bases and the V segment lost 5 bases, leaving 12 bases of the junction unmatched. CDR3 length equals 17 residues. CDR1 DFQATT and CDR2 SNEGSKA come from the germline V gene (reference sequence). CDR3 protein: CSASSGTGESANEKLFF. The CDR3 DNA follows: TGCAGTGCTTCTAGTGGGACAGGGGAGTCAGCTAATGAAAAACTGTTTTTT.

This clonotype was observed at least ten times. The CDR3 DNA reads as TGTGCCAGCACCCCTGCCCAGGGACAGGGGCCCTACGAGCAGTACTTC. The encoded protein is CASTPAQGQGPYEQYF. The chain has TRBV7-9 and TRBJ2-7; 10 nucleotides match TRBD1. The CDR3 sequence is 16 residues long. CDR1 and CDR2 (germline): SEHNR, FQNEAQ (reference sequence). The junction had 11 bases not matched to a gene; V was cut back by 7 bases and J by 2 bases.

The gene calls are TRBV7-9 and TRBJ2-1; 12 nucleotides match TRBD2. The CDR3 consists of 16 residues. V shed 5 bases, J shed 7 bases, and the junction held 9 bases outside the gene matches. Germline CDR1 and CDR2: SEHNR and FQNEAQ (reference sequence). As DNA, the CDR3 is TGTGCCAGCAGCCCCCTGACTAGCGGGAGCGGAAATGAGCAGTTCTTC. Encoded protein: CASSPLTSGSGNEQFF.

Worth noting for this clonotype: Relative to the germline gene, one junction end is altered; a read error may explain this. The CDR3 protein is CASSTNPGQGGIGDTEAFF. CDR3 DNA sequence: TGTGCCAGCAGCACTAACCCGGGACAGGGGGGGATTGGGGACACTGAGGCTTTCTTT. The chain employs TRBV9 and TRBJ1-1; 11 bases fit TRBD1. This CDR3 has 19 amino acids. Per germline, CDR1 SGDLS and CDR2 YYNGEE.

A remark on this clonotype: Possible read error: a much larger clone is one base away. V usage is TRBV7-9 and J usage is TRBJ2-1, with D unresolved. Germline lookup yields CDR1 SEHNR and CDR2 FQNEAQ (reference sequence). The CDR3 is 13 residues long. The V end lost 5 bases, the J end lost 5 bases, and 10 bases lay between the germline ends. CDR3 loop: CASSPGRNNEQFF. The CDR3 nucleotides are TGTGCCAGCAGCCCCGGACGGAACAATGAGCAGTTCTTC.

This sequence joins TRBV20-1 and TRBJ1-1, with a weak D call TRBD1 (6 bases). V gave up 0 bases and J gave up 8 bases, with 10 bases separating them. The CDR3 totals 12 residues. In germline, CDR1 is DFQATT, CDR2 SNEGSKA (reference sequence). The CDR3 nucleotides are TGCAGTGCTAGAGATCTGAGGGGGGAAGCTTTCTTT. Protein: CSARDLRGEAFF.

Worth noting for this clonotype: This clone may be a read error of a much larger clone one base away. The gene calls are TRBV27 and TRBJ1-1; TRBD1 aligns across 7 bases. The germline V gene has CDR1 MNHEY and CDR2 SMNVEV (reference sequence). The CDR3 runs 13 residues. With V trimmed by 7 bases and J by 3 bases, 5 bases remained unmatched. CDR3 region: CASMRQGHTEAFF. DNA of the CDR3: TGTGCCAGCATGCGACAGGGCCACACTGAAGCTTTCTTT.

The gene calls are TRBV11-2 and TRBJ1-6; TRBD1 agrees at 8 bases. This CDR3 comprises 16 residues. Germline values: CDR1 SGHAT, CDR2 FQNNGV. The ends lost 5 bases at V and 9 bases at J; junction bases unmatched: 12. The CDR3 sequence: CASSQTPRQGSSPLHF. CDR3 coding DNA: TGTGCCAGCAGCCAAACCCCGCGACAGGGGAGTTCACCCCTCCACTTT.

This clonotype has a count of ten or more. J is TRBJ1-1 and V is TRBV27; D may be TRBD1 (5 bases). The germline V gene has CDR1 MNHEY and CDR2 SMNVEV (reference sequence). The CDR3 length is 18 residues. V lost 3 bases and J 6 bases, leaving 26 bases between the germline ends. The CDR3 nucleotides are TGTGCCAGCAGTTTTGGGGCCACCTTAGGATCGGGGCTCTCTGAAGCTTTCTTT. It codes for CASSFGATLGSGLSEAFF.

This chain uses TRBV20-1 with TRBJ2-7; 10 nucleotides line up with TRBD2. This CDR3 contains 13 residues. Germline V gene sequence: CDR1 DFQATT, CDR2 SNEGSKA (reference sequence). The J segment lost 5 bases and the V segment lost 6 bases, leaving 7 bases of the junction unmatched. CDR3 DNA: TGCAGTGCCGCTAGCGGGAGTTTCCACGAGCAGTACTTC. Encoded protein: CSAASGSFHEQYF.

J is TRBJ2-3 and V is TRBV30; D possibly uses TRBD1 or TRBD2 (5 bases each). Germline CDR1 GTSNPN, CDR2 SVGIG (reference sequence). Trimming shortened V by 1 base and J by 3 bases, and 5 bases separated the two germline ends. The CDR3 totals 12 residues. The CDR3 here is CAWSGGTDTQYF. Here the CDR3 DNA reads TGTGCCTGGAGTGGGGGGACAGATACGCAGTATTTT.

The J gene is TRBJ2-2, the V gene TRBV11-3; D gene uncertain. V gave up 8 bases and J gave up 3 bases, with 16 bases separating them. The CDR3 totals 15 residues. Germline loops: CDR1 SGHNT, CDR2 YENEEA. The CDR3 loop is CASVPARRDTGELFF. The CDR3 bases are TGTGCCAGCGTCCCCGCCCGGAGAGACACCGGGGAGCTGTTTTTT.

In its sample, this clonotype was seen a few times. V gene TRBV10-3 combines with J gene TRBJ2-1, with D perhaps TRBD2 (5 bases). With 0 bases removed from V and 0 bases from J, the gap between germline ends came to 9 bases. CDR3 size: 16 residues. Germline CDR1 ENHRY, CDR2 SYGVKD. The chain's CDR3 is CAISESVGSSYNEQFF. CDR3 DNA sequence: TGTGCCATCAGTGAGTCGGTGGGGAGCTCCTACAATGAGCAGTTCTTC.

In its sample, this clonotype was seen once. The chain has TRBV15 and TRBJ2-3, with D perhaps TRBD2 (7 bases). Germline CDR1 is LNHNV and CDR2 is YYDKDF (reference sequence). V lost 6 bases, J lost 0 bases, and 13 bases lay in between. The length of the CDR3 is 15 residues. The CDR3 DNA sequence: TGTGCCACCAGTACTAGGGGGGGGAGCACAGATACGCAGTATTTT. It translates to CATSTRGGSTDTQYF.

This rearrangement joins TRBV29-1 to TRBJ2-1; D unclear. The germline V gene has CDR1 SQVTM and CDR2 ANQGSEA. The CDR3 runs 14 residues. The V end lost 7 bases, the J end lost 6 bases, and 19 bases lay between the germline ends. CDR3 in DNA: TGCAGCGCCGGGCGTAGTCCACCATCCAATGAGCAGTTCTTC. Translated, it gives CSAGRSPPSNEQFF.